This T cell receptor (beta chain) was captured by sequencing in a study of blood T cell repertoires in COVID-19 (dated by TCRdb to the early 2020s). Turning to the overall study: Collaborator samples came from the United States, Italy and Spain and covered acute and convalescent phases of COVID-19. Sample metadata almost always included a de-identified subject ID, COVID-19 status, age in years and sex. Samples came from the ongoing ImmuneRACE study (first 160 participants) plus 1,254 subjects from 6 global collaborators. Where HLA class I and class II types were available, the types were taken from metadata supplied by the sample provider, not from assay-based typing. The material from the prospective study consisted of cDNA or gDNA derived from T cells, B-cell-depleted T cells, or PBMCs. The dataset comprised deeply sampled blood TCRbeta repertoires from subjects exposed to, actively infected with, or recovered from COVID-19. The repertoires were released in a freely available public database meant as a resource for research on the immune response to SARS-CoV-2.

TCRbeta CDR3 regions were amplified from genomic DNA by means of the immunoSEQ Assay, a bias-controlled multiplex PCR. Regarding the original processing steps: The number of nucleated cells in each sample was estimated by amplification of reference gene primers within the assay. To quantify the absolute abundance of each unique TCRbeta CDR3 rearrangement, sequence reads were collapsed and filtered. For each sample, productive Simpson clonality was calculated as the square root of Simpson's diversity index across productive rearrangements. TCRdb holds this immuneACCESS table with in-frame rearrangements only. Some clones are missing; in checked studies, unresolved V genes explain under half, and the rest has no known cause. V and J calls and clone size are copied from that table; D and trimming were computed from the DNA. Counted in this sample were about 370,000 clones; 80% to 90% of them appeared once. The ten largest clonotypes hold more than 0.8% of the sample.

What the authors observed across the whole study: The amount of clinical and demographic metadata varied by source and participant and was provided uncurated.

V trim: 2 bases; J trim: 0 bases; unmatched bases: 7. The germline V gene (reference sequence) specifies SGHNT as CDR1 and YYREEE as CDR2. The CDR3 has 18 amino acids, counting the end cysteine and phenylalanine. The entry retains the CDR3 DNA only, 54 bases that are in frame from base 1. Enrolling through a virtual design, the prospective study's participants ranged in age from about 18 to 89 years and lived across roughly 23 United States geographic areas. To assign participants to cohorts, the prospective study relied on clinical history that participants themselves reported in a screening survey and a study questionnaire. Recovered participants in ImmuneRACE Cohort 3 were defined as having two consecutive negative NP/OP PCR tests, clearance from a healthcare professional, or resolution of symptoms. In the prospective study, whole blood, serum and a nasopharyngeal or oropharyngeal swab were collected from each participant by mobile phlebotomists. Participants in the prospective study had the option to provide additional blood draws and questionnaires over a roughly two-month period. Before DNA extraction, prospective study blood samples were shipped either frozen or at room temperature.

The table lists this clone with a count of one. Its cognate antigen has yet to be identified. No base qualities exist here, and no much larger clone lies one base off it. The sample comprised PBMCs or T cells enriched from blood (not recorded which). This chain joins TRBV5-4 to TRBJ2-2; 10 bases in between match TRBD2. This receptor was taken from a man aged 18 to 30 who had recovered from COVID-19. This receptor has the CDR3 CASSFLAGATSNTGELFF. In nucleotides, the sequence is TGTGCCAGCAGCTTTCTAGCGGGAGCTACCTCGAACACCGGGGAGCTGTTTTTT.